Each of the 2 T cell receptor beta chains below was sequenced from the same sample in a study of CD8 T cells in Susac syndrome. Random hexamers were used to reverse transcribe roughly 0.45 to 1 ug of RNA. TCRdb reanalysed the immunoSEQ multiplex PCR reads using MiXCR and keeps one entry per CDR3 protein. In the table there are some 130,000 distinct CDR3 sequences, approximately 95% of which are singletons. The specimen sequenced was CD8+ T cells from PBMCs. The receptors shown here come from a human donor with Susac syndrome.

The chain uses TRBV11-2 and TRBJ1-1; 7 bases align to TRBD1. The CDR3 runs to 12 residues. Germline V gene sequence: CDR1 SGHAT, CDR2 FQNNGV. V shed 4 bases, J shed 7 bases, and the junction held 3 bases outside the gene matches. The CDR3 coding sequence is TGTGCCAGCAGCTCGTGGGACAGTGAAGCTTTCTTT. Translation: CASSSWDSEAFF.

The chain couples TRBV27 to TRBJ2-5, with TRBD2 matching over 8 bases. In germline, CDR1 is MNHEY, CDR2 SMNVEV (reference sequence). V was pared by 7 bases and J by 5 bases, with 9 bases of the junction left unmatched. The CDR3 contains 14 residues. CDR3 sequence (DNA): TGTGCCAGCAAAACCAGCGGGGGTGCGGAGACCCAGTACTTC. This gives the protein CASKTSGGAETQYF.